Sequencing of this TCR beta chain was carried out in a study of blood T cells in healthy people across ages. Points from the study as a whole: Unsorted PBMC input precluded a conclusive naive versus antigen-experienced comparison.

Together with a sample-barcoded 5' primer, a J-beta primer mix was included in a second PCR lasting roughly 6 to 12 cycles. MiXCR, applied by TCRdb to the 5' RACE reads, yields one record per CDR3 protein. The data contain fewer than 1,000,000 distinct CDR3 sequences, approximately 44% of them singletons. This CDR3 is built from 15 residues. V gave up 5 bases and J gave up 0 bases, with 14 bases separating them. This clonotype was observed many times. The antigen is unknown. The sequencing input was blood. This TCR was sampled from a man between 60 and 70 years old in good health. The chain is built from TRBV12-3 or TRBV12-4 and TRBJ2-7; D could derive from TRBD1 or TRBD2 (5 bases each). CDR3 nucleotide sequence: TGTGCCAGCAGTCCGGGACCCACACCCTCCTACGAGCAGTACTTC. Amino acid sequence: CASSPGPTPSYEQYF.